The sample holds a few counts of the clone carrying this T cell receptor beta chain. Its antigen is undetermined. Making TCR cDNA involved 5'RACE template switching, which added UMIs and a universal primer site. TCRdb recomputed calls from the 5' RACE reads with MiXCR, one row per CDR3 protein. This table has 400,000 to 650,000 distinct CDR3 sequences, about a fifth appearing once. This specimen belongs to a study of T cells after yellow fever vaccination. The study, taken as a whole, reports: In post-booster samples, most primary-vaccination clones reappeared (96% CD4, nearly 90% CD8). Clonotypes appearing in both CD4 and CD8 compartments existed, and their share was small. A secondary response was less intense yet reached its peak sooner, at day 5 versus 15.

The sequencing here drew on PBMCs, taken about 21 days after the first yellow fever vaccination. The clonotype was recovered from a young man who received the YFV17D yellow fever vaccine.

The CDR3 region is CASSLWGRAQGASPLHF. Here the CDR3 DNA reads TGTGCCAGCAGCTTATGGGGCCGCGCACAGGGGGCTTCACCCCTCCACTTT. The rearrangement uses TRBV7-8 and TRBJ1-6; 9 positions match TRBD1. The CDR3 loop spans 17 amino acids. Trimming took 2 bases from V and 9 from J; bases not matched to a gene: 11. The germline V gene encodes CDR1 SGHVS and CDR2 FQNEAQ.